The 30 T cell receptor beta chains reported below all come from one sample, sequenced in a study of T cells after yellow fever vaccination. TCRdb recomputed calls from the 5' RACE reads with MiXCR, one row per CDR3 protein. Here the sample spans 150,000 to 200,000 distinct CDR3 sequences, around 7.3% being singletons. The sample was CD4+ T cells sorted from PBMCs, taken less than 6 days after the first yellow fever vaccination. The receptors were gathered from a man in his late teens or twenties who received the YFV17D yellow fever vaccine.

The V and J genes are TRBV12-3 or TRBV12-4 and TRBJ2-7; D unresolved. V lost 3 bases to trimming and J lost 0 bases, with 12 bases between them. The CDR3 covers 15 residues. The DNA for the CDR3 is TGTGCCAGCAGTTTTATGGCTGCTAGCTCCTACGAGCAGTACTTC. This translates into CASSFMAASSYEQYF.

The V and J genes are TRBV5-4 and TRBJ2-1, with a weak D call TRBD1 (6 bases). The CDR3 totals 17 residues. Germline values: CDR1 SGHNT, CDR2 YYREEE (reference sequence). Trimming took 3 bases from V and 8 from J, leaving 24 bases between them. The CDR3 region is CASSWDDVGAFVHEQFF. For the CDR3, the DNA is TGTGCCAGCAGCTGGGATGATGTGGGGGCTTTCGTTCATGAGCAGTTCTTC.

At least ten counts were recorded for this clonotype. The chain is built from TRBV5-1 and TRBJ1-2; D is uncertain. Trimming removed 0 bases from V and 2 bases from J, with 17 bases in between. The CDR3 spans 17 residues. CDR1 is SGHRS, CDR2 YFSETQ, per germline. CDR3 DNA: TGCGCCAGCAGCTTGGGTACGAGAGGCTTCATCAACTATGGCTACACCTTC. It codes for CASSLGTRGFINYGYTF. Filled out from reference TRBV5-1 and TRBJ1-2, the complete variable domain reads KAGVTQTPRYLIKTRGQQVTLSCSPISGHRSVSWYQQTPGQGLQFLFEYFSETQRNKGNFPGRFSGRQFSNSRSEMNVSTLELGDSALYLCASSLGTRGFINYGYTFGSGTRLTVV.

The rearrangement joins TRBV7-9 to TRBJ1-1; possibly TRBD1 for D (5 bases). In germline, CDR1 is SEHNR, CDR2 FQNEAQ (reference sequence). This CDR3 comprises 14 residues. V was cut by 8 bases and J by 0 bases, with 13 bases left in between. Here the CDR3 DNA reads TGTGCCAGCGGCCAGGGTAGTCTGAACACTGAAGCTTTCTTT. Encoded protein: CASGQGSLNTEAFF.

This clonotype came up a few times. The gene calls are TRBV23-1 and TRBJ2-7, with D unresolved. TRBV23-1 is reported as an ORF; its role is uncertain. The CDR3 totals 14 residues. Trimming took 8 bases from V and 3 from J, leaving 17 bases between them. The CDR3 bases are TGCGCCAGCGTCCATGGACCGATTCACTACGAGCAGTACGTC. Its protein is CASVHGPIHYEQYV.

This clonotype turned up a few times. V and J are TRBV5-1 and TRBJ2-3, with D perhaps TRBD2 (5 bases). The CDR3 is 14 residues long. V lost 0 bases to trimming and J lost 6 bases, with 11 bases between them. In germline, CDR1 is SGHRS, CDR2 YFSETQ. CDR3 residues: CASSLGAGGDTQYF. Written as DNA, the CDR3 is TGCGCCAGCAGCTTGGGGGCAGGCGGGGATACGCAGTATTTT.

There are many counts of this clonotype. The chain uses TRBV5-4 and TRBJ2-5, with 11 bases matching TRBD2. V was pared by 0 bases and J by 1 base, with 5 bases of the junction left unmatched. This CDR3 region has 17 residues. CDR1 SGHNT and CDR2 YYREEE come from the germline V gene (reference sequence). The CDR3 here is CASSLDLAGGLQETQYF. CDR3 bases: TGTGCCAGCAGCTTGGACCTAGCGGGGGGACTCCAAGAGACCCAGTACTTC.

This clonotype was counted a few times. The chain couples TRBV11-3 to TRBJ2-1; D unresolved. The CDR3 sequence is 15 residues long. CDR1 is SGHNT and CDR2 is YENEEA in the germline V gene. V was pared by 1 base and J by 4 bases, with 11 bases between. The DNA of the CDR3 is TGTGCCAGCAGCTTAGGGCAGGATGCTTACAATGAGCAGTTCTTC. This gives the protein CASSLGQDAYNEQFF.

The chain has TRBV10-3 and TRBJ2-3; TRBD1 matches 10 bases. TRBJ1-5 explains the end of the DNA better; the J call may be wrong. The CDR3 sequence is 15 residues long. Germline CDR1 reads ENHRY; CDR2 reads SYGVKD. The CDR3 bases are TGTGCCATCAGGGGAGACAGGGGGCGCACAGATACGCAGCATTTT. Translating it yields CAIRGDRGRTDTQHF.

In regard to this clonotype: A much larger clone differs from this one at a single base, so this may be a read error. The chain has TRBV2 and TRBJ2-7; TRBD2 matches at 8 bases. Germline V gene lookup returns CDR1 SNHLY and CDR2 FYNNEI. The CDR3 has 14 residues. Trimming at V came to 3 bases and at J to 1 base, leaving 2 bases not matched to a gene. The CDR3 region has the DNA TGTGCCAGCAGTGAGCGGGGGGAATCCTACGAGCAGTACTTC. It yields the protein CASSERGESYEQYF.

Ten or more counts support this clonotype. This rearrangement joins TRBV5-6 to TRBJ1-2; no reliable D call. CDR1 is SGHDT and CDR2 is YYEEEE in the germline V gene. The CDR3 totals 13 residues. The CDR3 bases are TGTCCGCCAGACCGCATGGGGAAACATGGCTACACCTTC. Translation gives CPPDRMGKHGYTF.

This clonotype was observed many times. The rearrangement joins TRBV5-1 to TRBJ1-1; D remains ambiguous. Deletions cut 5 bases from V and 0 bases from J, with 14 bases between. Germline V gene data show CDR1 as SGHRS and CDR2 as YFSETQ. This CDR3 comprises 15 residues. The CDR3 DNA sequence: TGCGCCAGCAGTGGGGATTCGGGGATGAACACTGAAGCTTTCTTT. This gives the protein CASSGDSGMNTEAFF.

The table lists this clonotype with many counts. V usage is TRBV2 and J usage is TRBJ2-5; no definite D call. The germline V and J ends were trimmed by 5 bases and 1 base, with 8 bases remaining between them. The CDR3 consists of 13 residues. From germline, CDR1 is SNHLY and CDR2 FYNNEI. DNA of the CDR3: TGTGCCAGCAGTACACACAGCCAAGAGACCCAGTACTTC. Translation: CASSTHSQETQYF. Full variable domain (rest looked up from reference TRBV2 and TRBJ2-5): EPEVTQTPSHQVTQMGQEVILRCVPISNHLYFYWYRQILGQKVEFLVSFYNNEISEKSEIFDDQFSVERPDGSNFTLKIRSTKLEDSAMYFCASSTHSQETQYFGPGTRLLVL.

The genes are TRBV7-2 and TRBJ2-1, with 8 nucleotides matching TRBD2. The trim removed 6 bases at V and 0 bases at J, leaving 7 bases unmatched. This CDR3 has 16 amino acids. Germline CDR1 and CDR2: SGHTA and FQGNSA. CDR3 region: CASREPGTSSYNEQFF. The CDR3 DNA sequence: TGTGCCAGCAGAGAGCCCGGGACTAGCTCCTACAATGAGCAGTTCTTC.

In the case of this clonotype: A much larger clone is a single base away; this may be a read error. The V call is TRBV5-1, the J call TRBJ2-2; tentatively, D is TRBD2 (5 bases). The CDR3 loop spans 16 amino acids. CDR1 is SGHRS and CDR2 is YFSETQ in the germline V gene. The V end lost 3 bases, the J end lost 0 bases, and 12 bases lay between the germline ends. DNA of the CDR3: TGCGCCAGCAGCTCGTCTCGGGGAACGAACACCGGGGAGCTGTTTTTT. It encodes CASSSSRGTNTGELFF.

This clonotype appeared many times. The chain links TRBV2 to TRBJ2-7, with D unclear. V lost 4 bases and J lost 0, with 7 bases in between. The CDR3 sequence is 13 residues long. Germline loops: CDR1 SNHLY, CDR2 FYNNEI. The DNA of the CDR3 is TGTGCCAGCAGTGGGCAGGTCTCCTACGAGCAGTACTTC. This gives the protein CASSGQVSYEQYF.

The chain links TRBV6-6 to TRBJ1-1; D unresolved. Germline CDR1 MNHNY, CDR2 SVGAGI (reference sequence). CDR3 size: 12 residues. Trimming removed 2 bases from V and 4 bases from J, with 5 bases in between. The CDR3 nucleotides read TGTGCCAGCAGTTACGGGAGCACTGAAGCTTTCTTT. It codes for CASSYGSTEAFF.

This clonotype was observed a few times. The rearrangement uses TRBV9 and TRBJ2-2, with D uncertain. CDR1 is SGDLS and CDR2 is YYNGEE in the germline V gene. V lost 6 bases, J lost 5 bases, and 8 bases lay in between. CDR3 length: 12 amino acids. CDR3 in DNA: TGTGCCAGCAACGATAGGACCGGGGAGCTGTTTTTT. Translated, it gives CASNDRTGELFF.

The table lists this clonotype with many counts. The chain is built from TRBV5-1 and TRBJ2-5; D is unresolved. The CDR3 runs to 14 residues. In germline, CDR1 is SGHRS, CDR2 YFSETQ. Trimming stripped 4 bases from V and 5 bases from J, with 15 bases between. The CDR3, as DNA: TGCGCCAGCAGCCCGGACCCTGGCGGTGAGACCCAGTACTTC. Its translation: CASSPDPGGETQYF.

J is TRBJ2-3 and V is TRBV5-1; D is perhaps TRBD2 (6 bases). The V gene lost 5 bases and the J gene lost 2 bases, with 12 bases spanning the gap. From germline, CDR1 is SGHRS and CDR2 YFSETQ. The CDR3 length is 14 residues. CDR3 sequence (DNA): TGCGCCAGCAGGTCTAGCGTTACCACAGATACGCAGTATTTT. Its protein is CASRSSVTTDTQYF.

This clonotype was detected many times. V and J are TRBV6-2 or TRBV6-3 and TRBJ2-7; 8 bases agree with TRBD1. The germline gives CDR1 MNHEY, CDR2 SVGEGT. V gave up 6 bases and J gave up 6 bases; unmatched junction bases: 7. This CDR3 comprises 13 residues. The CDR3 bases are TGTGCCAGCAGCTCAGACAGGGGAGGCGAGCAGTACGTC. Translating gives CASSSDRGGEQYV.

This clonotype was picked up a small number of times. The chain couples TRBV20-1 to TRBJ2-1; D unclear. V was trimmed by 6 bases and J by 8 bases, leaving 20 bases between them. CDR1 DFQATT and CDR2 SNEGSKA come from the germline V gene (reference sequence). The CDR3 length is 14 residues. As DNA, the CDR3 is TGCAGTGCCCTACGCTCCCGGGCCCTCTATGAGCAGTTCTTC. Residues: CSALRSRALYEQFF.

This clonotype was detected only a few times. The rearrangement links TRBV20-1 to TRBJ1-2; 8 positions agree with TRBD1. After removal of 3 bases from V and 6 bases from J, the junction contained 18 bases not matched to a gene. This CDR3 contains 17 residues. Germline V gives CDR1 DFQATT, CDR2 SNEGSKA (reference sequence). As DNA, the CDR3 is TGCAGTGCTAGTCCCATTGAAGGACAGGGATTCGACAATGGCTACACCTTC. Its translation is CSASPIEGQGFDNGYTF.

This clonotype was counted a few times. This chain uses TRBV25-1 with TRBJ2-4; the D call may be TRBD1 or TRBD2 (5 bases each). From germline, CDR1 is MGHDK and CDR2 SYGVNS. Trimming shortened V by 7 bases and J by 6 bases, and 13 bases separated the two germline ends. The length of the CDR3 is 13 residues. CDR3 nucleotide sequence: TGTGCCAGCAAAGGGACGGCAGGAAACATTCAGTACTTC. Residues: CASKGTAGNIQYF.

At least ten counts were recorded for this clonotype. V gene TRBV5-5 combines with J gene TRBJ2-7, with D uncertain. Trimming pared 2 bases from V and 1 base from J, leaving 10 bases between. CDR3 length equals 14 residues. In germline, CDR1 is SGHKS, CDR2 YYEKEE (reference sequence). The CDR3 is CASSLRAESYEQYF. CDR3 nucleotide sequence: TGTGCCAGCAGCTTACGCGCAGAATCCTACGAGCAGTACTTC.

This clonotype was counted ten times or more. The chain combines TRBV12-5 with TRBJ2-3; D is perhaps TRBD1 or TRBD2 (5 bases each). V lost 0 bases to trimming and J lost 6 bases, with 16 bases between them. CDR1 and CDR2 from the germline V gene are LGHNT and FRNRAP. The CDR3 sequence is 16 residues long. The CDR3, as DNA: TGTGCTAGTGGTTTGGTGTGGGACGCCCCGCGGGATACGCAGTATTTT. This codes for CASGLVWDAPRDTQYF. Supplemented by reference TRBV12-5 and TRBJ2-3, the full variable domain reads DARVTQTPRHKVTEMGQEVTMRCQPILGHNTVFWYRQTMMQGLELLAYFRNRAPLDDSGMPKDRFSAEMPDATLATLKIQPSEPRDSAVYFCASGLVWDAPRDTQYFGPGTRLTVL.

The chain carries TRBV6-5 and TRBJ1-4; no clear D. V dropped 5 bases and J dropped 8 bases, with 18 bases sitting between them. Germline CDR1 is MNHEY and CDR2 is SVGAGI. The CDR3 runs to 15 residues. The DNA of the CDR3 is TGTGCCAGCAGTCCCCGTCGAGCCCTTAGGGAAAAACTGTTTTTT. Its translation: CASSPRRALREKLFF.

This clonotype was seen many times. This chain joins TRBV2 and TRBJ2-5; a weak D match, TRBD1 (5 bases). Germline values: CDR1 SNHLY, CDR2 FYNNEI. The CDR3 consists of 17 residues. Trimming cost V 6 bases and J 0 bases, with 20 bases left between them. CDR3 protein: CASRETLTARYQETQYF. In DNA form, the CDR3 reads TGTGCCAGCAGGGAGACCCTGACAGCCCGATACCAAGAGACCCAGTACTTC.

The chain carries TRBV5-4 and TRBJ2-3, with no clear D. The germline V gene encodes CDR1 SGHNT and CDR2 YYREEE (reference sequence). The CDR3 is 15 amino acids. V gave up 0 bases and J gave up 0 bases, with 8 bases separating them. The CDR3 loop reads CASSLVLSSTDTQYF. CDR3 nucleotide sequence: TGTGCCAGCAGCTTGGTTCTCTCAAGCACAGATACGCAGTATTTT.

This clonotype occurred many times. The chain combines TRBV6-6 with TRBJ2-7; no reliable D call. This CDR3 has 13 amino acids. V shed 2 bases and J shed 4 bases, with 9 bases lying between them. The germline V gene encodes CDR1 MNHNY and CDR2 SVGAGI (reference sequence). The CDR3 loop reads CASSYARKYEQYF. DNA of the CDR3: TGTGCCAGCAGTTACGCCAGAAAATACGAGCAGTACTTC.